This paragraph covers one T cell receptor beta chain sequence. The record originates from a study of blood T cell repertoires in COVID-19. Study in general: Samples representing acute and convalescent COVID-19 were sourced from the United States, Italy and Spain. The cDNA or gDNA used as material had been derived from T cells, B-cell-depleted T cells, or PBMCs.

Those who participated ranged in age from roughly 18 to 89 years and resided in 20 to 30 US areas. Generated by immunoSEQ multiplex PCR, the TCRdb table keeps only in-frame clones and is missing some. The table has fewer than 300,000 clones, approximately 91% seen once; the top ten hold roughly 2.1%. Germline loops: CDR1 SGHDT, CDR2 YYEEEE. V dropped 1 base and J dropped 2; count of bases not matched to a gene: 12. There are 18 residues in the CDR3. The sample was PBMCs or T cells enriched from blood (not recorded which). This TCR derives from a middle-aged woman with acute COVID-19. The chain has TRBV5-6 and TRBJ1-1; TRBD1 aligns across 9 bases. This chain's CDR3 is CASSLWKGPGQGNTEAFF. The CDR3 DNA reads as TGTGCCAGCAGCTTGTGGAAGGGCCCGGGACAGGGAAACACTGAAGCTTTCTTT. Full variable domain (missing parts from reference TRBV5-6 and TRBJ1-1): DAGVTQSPTHLIKTRGQQVTLRCSPKSGHDTVSWYQQALGQGPQFIFQYYEEEERQRGNFPDRFSGHQFPNYSSELNVNALLLGDSALYLCASSLWKGPGQGNTEAFFGQGTRLTVV.